This T cell receptor beta chain was recorded in a study of blood T cell repertoires in COVID-19. In the study overall: There were acute and convalescent COVID-19 samples, and they came from the United States, Italy and Spain.

The CDR3 consists of 15 residues. From germline, CDR1 is SGHKS and CDR2 YYEKEE (reference sequence). V trimming: 0 bases; J trimming: 5 bases; junction bases outside the gene matches: 5. Using immunoSEQ multiplex PCR, the repertoire was profiled, and TCRdb retains in-frame clones only, with some absent. The sample includes about 280,000 clones, 85% of them seen just once. Which cohort a participant joined came from the clinical history participants gave. The clonotype was recovered from a woman aged 45-65 years who had recovered from COVID-19. Sequenced: PBMCs or T cells enriched from blood (not recorded which). The chain carries TRBV5-5 and TRBJ1-2; 9 bases are a match to TRBD1. CDR3 DNA: TGTGCCAGCAGCTTGGAGACAGGGGGAGGATATGGCTACACCTTC. This gives the protein CASSLETGGGYGYTF.